These 31 T cell receptor beta chains originate from one sample sequenced in a study of early T cells in non-severe SARS-CoV-2 infection. A single record per CDR3 protein comes from TCRdb applying MiXCR to the 5' RACE reads. The sample has around 44,000 distinct CDR3 sequences, around 6.1% seen once. The sample was whole blood, taken at baseline. These receptors came from an adult who was a healthcare worker with PCR-confirmed SARS-CoV-2 infection or an uninfected control (not recorded which).

At least ten counts were recorded for this clonotype. This chain uses TRBV4-1 with TRBJ2-3; unclear D gene. Germline V gene sequence: CDR1 MGHRA, CDR2 YSYEKL. V lost 2 bases, J lost 4 bases, and 10 bases lay in between. This CDR3 is 14 amino acids long. The CDR3 region has the DNA TGCGCCAGCAGCCAACTGTTGGTGGCAGATACGCAGTATTTT. Protein product: CASSQLLVADTQYF.

The sample holds a few counts of this clonotype. V and J are TRBV23-1 and TRBJ2-7; 8 positions match TRBD1. TRBV23-1 is classed as an ORF, of uncertain function. The CDR3 is 19 residues long. With V trimmed by 4 bases and J by 3 bases, 20 bases remained unmatched. The CDR3 bases are TGCGCCAGCAGTCCTACCCTCGAATTCCCGGGACAGGCCAGCTACGAGCAGTACTTC. Translated, it gives CASSPTLEFPGQASYEQYF.

In its sample, this clonotype was seen many times. This chain joins TRBV7-9 and TRBJ2-5; 9 bases are shared with TRBD1. The V gene end was trimmed by 5 bases and the J gene end by 4 bases; junction bases not matched to a gene: 5. Germline assignment: CDR1 SEHNR and CDR2 FQNEAQ (reference sequence). This CDR3 region has 14 residues. Here the CDR3 reads CASSPGTGRETQYF. Here the CDR3 DNA reads TGTGCCAGCAGCCCGGGGACAGGGAGAGAGACCCAGTACTTC.

This clonotype has a count of ten or more. This chain connects TRBV9 to TRBJ1-1, with 7 bases lining up with TRBD1. The CDR3 runs to 15 residues. From germline, CDR1 is SGDLS and CDR2 YYNGEE. V lost 4 bases and J lost 1; bases outside the gene matches: 7. In DNA form, the CDR3 reads TGTGCCAGCAGCCTCAGACAGGGCCCGAACACTGAAGCTTTCTTT. It specifies CASSLRQGPNTEAFF.

In this sample, this clonotype turned up many times. The chain recombines TRBV20-1 with TRBJ1-1; no clear D gene. The CDR3 length is 12 residues. The germline gives CDR1 DFQATT, CDR2 SNEGSKA (reference sequence). The V end was cut by 3 bases, the J end by 11 bases, with 16 bases between. Here the CDR3 reads CSARWSAPRAFF. In DNA form, the CDR3 reads TGCAGTGCTAGGTGGTCAGCTCCTCGGGCTTTCTTT.

The sample holds many counts of this clonotype. The genes are TRBV20-1 and TRBJ2-1; D is possibly TRBD1 (5 bases). There are 16 residues in the CDR3. Trimming removed 6 bases at V and 1 base at J, with 19 bases between. Germline lookup yields CDR1 DFQATT and CDR2 SNEGSKA (reference sequence). The DNA for the CDR3 is TGCAGTGCGCGTCCCCCCCGCAGGGAATCCTACAATGAGCAGTTCTTC. This encodes CSARPPRRESYNEQFF.

This clonotype was counted ten times or more. V gene TRBV9 combines with J gene TRBJ1-1; D ambiguous. V was pared by 3 bases and J by 6 bases, with 18 bases between. Germline CDR1 reads SGDLS; CDR2 reads YYNGEE. This CDR3 spans 15 amino acids. CDR3 nucleotides: TGTGCCAGCAGCGCAAGCGCGGGGTATAGGTCTGAAGCTTTCTTT. This translates into CASSASAGYRSEAFF.

This clonotype was found many times. CDR3 in amino acids: CAIRWFQAGTYEQYF. CDR3 sequence (DNA): TGTGCCATCAGGTGGTTCCAGGCAGGAACCTACGAGCAGTACTTC. The chain couples TRBV10-3 to TRBJ2-7; D ambiguous. V was clipped by 6 bases and J by 2 bases, with 17 bases between them. The germline gives CDR1 ENHRY, CDR2 SYGVKD. The CDR3 runs 15 residues.

This clonotype was picked up many times. This rearrangement joins TRBV5-1 to TRBJ2-1, with D perhaps given as TRBD1 or TRBD2 (5 bases each). The germline CDR1 and CDR2 sequences are SGHRS and YFSETQ. V lost 2 bases, J lost 6 bases, and 15 bases lay in between. CDR3 size: 15 residues. Here the CDR3 DNA reads TGCGCCAGCAGCTTCGGCTCCTTTGGGGGCAATGAGCAGTTCTTC. Residues: CASSFGSFGGNEQFF.

This clonotype was recorded many times. The V call is TRBV5-4, the J call TRBJ2-7; D remains ambiguous. In germline, CDR1 is SGHNT, CDR2 YYREEE (reference sequence). The V and J ends lost 4 bases and 3 bases respectively, with 11 bases between them. This CDR3 comprises 13 residues. CDR3 residues: CASSPASGYEQYF. CDR3 DNA sequence: TGTGCCAGCAGCCCGGCTTCGGGCTACGAGCAGTACTTC.

This chain connects TRBV5-3 to TRBJ2-7; D could derive from TRBD1 or TRBD2 (5 bases each). TRBV5-3 is an open reading frame whose function is uncertain. The CDR3 totals 17 residues. Deletions cut 0 bases from V and 5 bases from J, with 21 bases between. Here the CDR3 DNA reads TGTGCCAGAAGCTTGGGACTACTCAGGGTAGAGAAGAACGAGCAGTACTTC. Encoded protein: CARSLGLLRVEKNEQYF.

This clonotype was observed a few times. CDR3 nucleotide sequence: TGCAGTGCTAGAGATATCGGGCGGGCAAAGGGCGATACGCAGTATTTT. Translating gives CSARDIGRAKGDTQYF. V usage is TRBV20-1 and J usage is TRBJ2-3, with D possibly TRBD2 on 5 matching bases. Per germline, CDR1 DFQATT and CDR2 SNEGSKA (reference sequence). V was trimmed by 0 bases and J by 6 bases, leaving 19 bases between them. This CDR3 comprises 16 residues.

The chain recombines TRBV4-3 with TRBJ1-6, with D perhaps TRBD1 (6 bases). This CDR3 contains 14 residues. The V and J ends lost 3 bases and 6 bases respectively, with 9 bases between them. Germline V gene data show CDR1 as LGHNA and CDR2 as YSLEER. In nucleotides, the CDR3 is TGCGCCAGCAGCCAGGGGGCTAGTAATTCACCCCTCCACTTT. Its translation: CASSQGASNSPLHF.

This clonotype was recorded a few times. The gene calls are TRBV7-2 and TRBJ2-3, with TRBD2 matching 8 bases. V gave up 5 bases and J gave up 0 bases; unmatched junction bases: 4. The germline CDR1 and CDR2 sequences are SGHTA and FQGNSA. The CDR3 covers 15 residues. The CDR3: CASSRGGQSTDTQYF. CDR3 in DNA: TGTGCCAGCAGCCGCGGGGGGCAAAGCACAGATACGCAGTATTTT.

This clonotype has just a few counts. The V and J genes are TRBV7-2 and TRBJ1-2, with a weak D call TRBD1 (5 bases). V shed 5 bases and J shed 0 bases, with 16 bases lying between them. The CDR3 length is 16 residues. Germline lookup yields CDR1 SGHTA and CDR2 FQGNSA. CDR3 amino acids: CASSVPGRLTNYGYTF. CDR3 DNA: TGTGCCAGCAGCGTGCCGGGACGCTTGACTAACTATGGCTACACCTTC.

The V gene is TRBV20-1, the J gene TRBJ2-7; 13 nucleotides agree with TRBD2. This CDR3 has 12 amino acids. Losses at the gene ends were 8 bases for V and 6 bases for J; bases not matched to a gene: 4. From germline, CDR1 is DFQATT and CDR2 SNEGSKA (reference sequence). CDR3 nucleotides: TGCAGTCCGTGGACTAGCGGGGGCGAGCAGTACTTC. Translation: CSPWTSGGEQYF.

About this clonotype: Relative to the germline gene, one junction end is altered; a read error may explain this. This rearrangement joins TRBV20-1 to TRBJ2-1; 11 bases agree with TRBD2. Germline V gives CDR1 DFQATT, CDR2 SNEGSKA (reference sequence). This CDR3 has 15 residues. In DNA form, the CDR3 reads TGCAGTGCCGCCGGGACTAGCGGTAGTGCAAATGAGCAGCTCTTC. Translated, it gives CSAAGTSGSANEQLF.

This clonotype was observed at least ten times. The rearrangement uses TRBV7-2 and TRBJ2-7, with TRBD1 identical over 7 bases. V was clipped by 3 bases and J by 5 bases; unmatched bases: 10. The germline V gene encodes CDR1 SGHTA and CDR2 FQGNSA. The CDR3 extends over 15 amino acids. CDR3: CASSLSGGDSNEQYF. The CDR3 DNA reads TGTGCCAGCAGCTTGAGCGGTGGGGACAGCAACGAGCAGTACTTC.

The CDR3 coding sequence is TGTGCCAGCAGAAAGGGGGGGAACACTGAAGCTTTCTTT. This encodes CASRKGGNTEAFF. The rearrangement uses TRBV28 and TRBJ1-1; TRBD1 is a possible D gene (6 bases). This CDR3 is built from 13 residues. The germline V gene has CDR1 MDHEN and CDR2 SYDVKM. The V end lost 6 bases, the J end lost 1 base, and 9 bases lay between the germline ends.

This clonotype has ten or more counts. The chain joins TRBV6-6 to TRBJ2-7, with a tentative D call TRBD1 (5 bases). V was shortened by 7 bases and J by 6 bases, with 16 bases between the two germline ends. This CDR3 comprises 13 residues. Looked up from germline, CDR1 is MNHNY and CDR2 is SVGAGI (reference sequence). DNA of the CDR3: TGTGCCAGCACCCAAGGGGTGATGGGCGAGCAGTACTTC. It translates to CASTQGVMGEQYF.

This clonotype was recorded at least ten times. The chain links TRBV4-3 to TRBJ1-5; no firm D call. Germline V CDR1 and CDR2: LGHNA, YSLEER. This CDR3 spans 14 amino acids. Trimming stripped 3 bases from V and 4 bases from J, with 10 bases between. Here the CDR3 reads CASSHRASNQPQHF. Written as DNA, the CDR3 is TGCGCCAGCAGCCATCGGGCCTCAAATCAGCCCCAGCATTTT.

In its sample, this clonotype was seen a few times. The rearrangement uses TRBV15 and TRBJ2-2, with no clear D. The germline gives CDR1 LNHNV, CDR2 YYDKDF (reference sequence). CDR3 size: 16 residues. V lost 5 bases, J lost 6 bases, and 19 bases lay in between. The CDR3 DNA sequence: TGTGCCACCAGCCCTGCCGGTACTGTACGGGCCGGGGAGCTGTTTTTT. The encoded protein is CATSPAGTVRAGELFF.

In this sample, this clonotype turned up a few times. The J gene is TRBJ1-6, the V gene TRBV20-1, with 8 bases fitting TRBD1. Germline loops: CDR1 DFQATT, CDR2 SNEGSKA (reference sequence). The CDR3 extends over 16 amino acids. The trim removed 3 bases at V and 5 bases at J, leaving 9 bases unmatched. The CDR3 coding sequence is TGCAGTGCTAGCCCACAGGGGGAAGCCAATAATTCACCCCTCCACTTT. Its protein is CSASPQGEANNSPLHF.

This clonotype has a handful of counts. This chain links TRBV10-3 with TRBJ1-1, with D perhaps matching TRBD1 (5 bases). V lost 3 bases and J 1 base, leaving 9 bases between the germline ends. CDR3 size: 14 residues. Per the germline V gene, CDR1 is ENHRY and CDR2 is SYGVKD. CDR3 loop: CAISEGVWNTEAFF. In DNA, the CDR3 is TGTGCCATCAGTGAAGGGGTTTGGAACACTGAAGCTTTCTTT.

This clonotype was counted at least ten times. The chain carries TRBV14 and TRBJ1-1; D is unresolved. The germline CDR1 and CDR2 sequences are SGHDN and FVKESK. V was shortened by 2 bases and J by 10 bases, with 11 bases between the two germline ends. CDR3 length equals 12 residues. For the CDR3, the DNA is TGTGCCAGCAGCCAAATATCAGGTCTAGCTTTCTTT. Its translation is CASSQISGLAFF.

This clonotype was seen a few times. V and J are TRBV5-1 and TRBJ2-7, with a weak D call TRBD1 (6 bases). Germline V gene lookup returns CDR1 SGHRS and CDR2 YFSETQ. The ends were cut back, 4 bases at V and 3 bases at J, with 11 bases in the middle. This CDR3 has 13 residues. CDR3 protein: CASSITDSYEQYF. The CDR3 DNA follows: TGCGCCAGCAGCATCACGGACAGCTACGAGCAGTACTTC.

The V and J genes are TRBV7-9 and TRBJ2-2, with D perhaps TRBD2 (6 bases). This CDR3 has 14 amino acids. Looked up from germline, CDR1 is SEHNR and CDR2 is FQNEAQ (reference sequence). Trimming took 4 bases from V and 5 from J, leaving 11 bases between them. The CDR3 DNA reads TGTGCCAGCAGCTCCTGGGGGGAGACCGGGGAGCTGTTTTTT. Its protein product is CASSSWGETGELFF.

This clonotype was detected many times. The chain uses TRBV4-3 and TRBJ2-3; TRBD2 matches at 9 bases. Germline V gene sequence: CDR1 LGHNA, CDR2 YSLEER. V dropped 1 base and J dropped 5; count of bases not matched to a gene: 7. CDR3 length: 16 amino acids. CDR3 DNA: TGCGCCAGCAGCCAAGGAGGGGGACTAGCAGGAGATACGCAGTATTTT. It translates to CASSQGGGLAGDTQYF.

The chain couples TRBV13 to TRBJ1-6, with D perhaps matching TRBD1 (6 bases). The CDR3 totals 15 residues. Germline CDR1 PRHDT, CDR2 FYEKMQ (reference sequence). Trimming removed 0 bases from V and 9 bases from J, with 12 bases in between. The CDR3 sequence: CASSLGRRGGSPLHF. CDR3 coding DNA: TGTGCCAGCAGCTTAGGGCGCAGGGGTGGTTCACCCCTCCACTTT.

This sequence joins TRBV12-5 and TRBJ1-1; 7 nucleotides align to TRBD1. The CDR3 sequence is 16 residues long. Germline assignment: CDR1 LGHNT and CDR2 FRNRAP. J gave up 3 bases and V 6 bases, and 13 bases lay outside the gene matches. This CDR3 is CASGLDREAVDTEAFF. The CDR3 DNA is TGTGCTAGTGGCCTAGACAGGGAGGCGGTAGACACTGAAGCTTTCTTT. The variable domain in full, with the rest retrieved from reference TRBV12-5 and TRBJ1-1, is DARVTQTPRHKVTEMGQEVTMRCQPILGHNTVFWYRQTMMQGLELLAYFRNRAPLDDSGMPKDRFSAEMPDATLATLKIQPSEPRDSAVYFCASGLDREAVDTEAFFGQGTRLTVV.

This clonotype was picked up many times. The chain joins TRBV7-9 to TRBJ1-1; 7 bases match TRBD1. V dropped 3 bases and J dropped 6; count of bases not matched to a gene: 1. The CDR3 contains 12 residues. Per the germline V gene, CDR1 is SEHNR and CDR2 is FQNEAQ (reference sequence). In DNA, the CDR3 is TGTGCCAGCAGCTTCAGGGGGGCTGAAGCTTTCTTT. This sequence encodes CASSFRGAEAFF. Full variable domain (outside the CDR3, taken from reference TRBV7-9 and TRBJ1-1): DTGVSQNPRHKITKRGQNVTFRCDPISEHNRLYWYRQTLGQGPEFLTYFQNEAQLEKSRLLSDRFSAERPKGSFSTLEIQRTEQGDSAMYLCASSFRGAEAFFGQGTRLTVV.